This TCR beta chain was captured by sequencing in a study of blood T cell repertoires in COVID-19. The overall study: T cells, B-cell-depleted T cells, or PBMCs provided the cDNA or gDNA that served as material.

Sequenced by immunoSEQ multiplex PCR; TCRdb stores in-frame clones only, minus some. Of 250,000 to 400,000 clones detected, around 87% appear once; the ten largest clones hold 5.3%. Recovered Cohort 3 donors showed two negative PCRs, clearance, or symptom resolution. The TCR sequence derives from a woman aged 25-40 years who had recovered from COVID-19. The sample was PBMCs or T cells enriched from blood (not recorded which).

As DNA, the CDR3 is TGCGCCAGCAGCGGAGACAGTGGCTACAATGAGCAGTTCTTC. It specifies CASSGDSGYNEQFF. V and J are TRBV5-1 and TRBJ2-1; D perhaps matches TRBD1 (5 bases). The CDR3 spans 14 residues. Per the germline V gene, CDR1 is SGHRS and CDR2 is YFSETQ. Trimming removed 4 bases from V and 3 bases from J, with 11 bases in between.